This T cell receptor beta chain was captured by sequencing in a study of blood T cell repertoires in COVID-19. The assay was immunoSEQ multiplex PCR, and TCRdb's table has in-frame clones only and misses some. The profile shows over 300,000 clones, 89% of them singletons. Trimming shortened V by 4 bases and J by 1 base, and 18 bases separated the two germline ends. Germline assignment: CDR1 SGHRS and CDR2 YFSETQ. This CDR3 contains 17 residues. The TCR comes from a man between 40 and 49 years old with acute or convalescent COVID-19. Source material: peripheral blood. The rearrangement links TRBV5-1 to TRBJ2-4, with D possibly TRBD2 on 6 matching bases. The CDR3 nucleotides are TGCGCCAGCAGCAAAATGTTGGCGGGGTCGGCCAAAAACATTCAGTACTTC. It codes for CASSKMLAGSAKNIQYF.